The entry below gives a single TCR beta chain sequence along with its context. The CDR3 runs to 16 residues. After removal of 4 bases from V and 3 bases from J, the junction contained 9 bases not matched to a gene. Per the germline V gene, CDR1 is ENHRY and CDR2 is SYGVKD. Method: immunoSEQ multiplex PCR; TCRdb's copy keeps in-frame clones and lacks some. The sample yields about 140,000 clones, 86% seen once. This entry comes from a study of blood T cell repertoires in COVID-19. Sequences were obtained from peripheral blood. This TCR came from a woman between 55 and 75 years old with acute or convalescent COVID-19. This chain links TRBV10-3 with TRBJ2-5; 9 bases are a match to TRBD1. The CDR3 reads CAISVLPDRGKETQYF. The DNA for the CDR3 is TGTGCCATCAGTGTCCTTCCGGACAGGGGCAAAGAGACCCAGTACTTC.